One and the same sample provided the 4 T cell receptor beta chains below, sequenced in a study of shared clonotypes between healthy human individuals. The table came from immunoSEQ multiplex PCR; TCRdb's copy has only in-frame clones and leaves some out. The table includes about 980,000 clones, around 80% detected once. Sequenced input: memory CD4+ T cells sorted from blood. The subset here: CD45RA-negative fraction. These receptors were collected from a man between 18 and 35 years old in good health.

This chain links TRBV6-6 with TRBJ2-5; the D gene is possibly TRBD2 (6 bases). Germline CDR1 MNHNY, CDR2 SVGAGI (reference sequence). Trimming took 7 bases from V and 0 from J, leaving 15 bases between them. The CDR3 loop spans 15 amino acids. CDR3 bases: TGTGCCAGCACTCAAGCGGGCGGGAACCAAGAGACCCAGTACTTC. It translates to CASTQAGGNQETQYF.

The gene calls are TRBV13 and TRBJ1-2, with 11 positions matching TRBD1. The V and J ends lost 8 bases and 4 bases, in that order; junction bases with no gene match: 6. The CDR3 runs 14 residues. The germline V gene has CDR1 PRHDT and CDR2 FYEKMQ (reference sequence). The CDR3 sequence: CASFRTGGSYGYTF. CDR3 DNA sequence: TGTGCCAGCTTCCGGACAGGGGGCTCCTATGGCTACACCTTC.

The CDR3 region is CASSLEIYNEQFF. DNA for the CDR3: TGTGCCAGCAGCTTAGAGATATACAATGAGCAGTTCTTC. The chain uses TRBV11-2 and TRBJ2-1, with D unresolved. The CDR3 has 13 amino acids. V was shortened by 0 bases and J by 4 bases, with 4 bases between the two germline ends. CDR1 and CDR2 (germline): SGHAT, FQNNGV.

The chain uses TRBV28 and TRBJ2-1; D gene ambiguous. The CDR3 length is 11 residues. CDR1 is MDHEN and CDR2 is SYDVKM in the germline V gene. V dropped 6 bases and J dropped 10 bases, with 10 bases sitting between them. CDR3 in amino acids: CASSGVVEQFF. For the CDR3, the DNA is TGTGCCAGCAGCGGAGTTGTCGAGCAGTTCTTC.